The rows below give T cell receptor beta chains drawn from one sample of a study of blood T cell repertoires in COVID-19. Using immunoSEQ multiplex PCR, the repertoire was profiled, and TCRdb retains in-frame clones only, with some absent. The sample records about 230,000 clones, 70% to 90% being singletons. The sequencing sample was made of PBMCs or T cells enriched from blood (not recorded which). The receptors shown here come from a woman in her 40s with acute COVID-19. Both conserved end residues are part of each CDR3. Fields, in order: D gene, clone size, J gene, V gene, CDR3 protein, CDR3 DNA. A D gene is named only where the DNA matches it firmly. The size field is filled for only some rows; it gives once, few, many or a size class.

>TRBD1|-|TRBJ2-4|TRBV7-2
CASSLGGTELNIQYF
TGTGCCAGCAGCTTAGGGGGGACAGAGTTAAACATTCAGTACTTC
>-|-|TRBJ2-2|TRBV19
CASSRKQGSTGELFF
TGTGCCAGTAGCCGAAAACAGGGAAGCACCGGGGAGCTGTTTTTT
>-|-|TRBJ1-2|TRBV4-1
CASSQGSGRGGYTF
TGCGCCAGCAGCCAGGGTTCGGGCAGGGGAGGCTACACCTTC
>TRBD2|-|TRBJ2-1|TRBV5-8
CASSLRRLAGGVDEQFF
TGTGCCAGCAGCCTTCGACGACTAGCGGGAGGGGTCGATGAGCAGTTCTTC
>-|-|TRBJ1-5|TRBV11-2
CASSFKQGVDSNQPQHF
TGTGCCAGCAGCTTTAAACAGGGAGTGGATAGCAATCAGCCCCAGCATTTT
>TRBD1|-|TRBJ2-2|TRBV14
CASSRYRGANTGELFF
TGTGCCAGCAGCCGCTACAGGGGCGCGAACACCGGGGAGCTGTTTTTT
>TRBD2|-|TRBJ2-1|TRBV18
CASSPTTSGIGNEQFF
TGTGCCAGCTCACCGACGACTAGCGGGATTGGAAATGAGCAGTTCTTC
>-|-|TRBJ1-3|TRBV7-9
CASSDRSSGNTIYF
TGTGCCAGCAGCGACAGGAGCTCTGGAAACACCATATATTTT
>-|-|TRBJ2-3|TRBV24-1
CATSDPDSPSTDTQYF
TGTGCCACCAGTGACCCGGACAGCCCTAGCACAGATACGCAGTATTTT
>-|-|TRBJ1-2|TRBV25-1
CASRGGAPNYGYTF
TGTGCCAGCAGGGGGGGGGCTCCTAACTATGGCTACACCTTC
>-|-|TRBJ2-3|TRBV6-2/TRBV6-3
CASSDRTGTDTQYF
TGTGCCAGCAGCGACAGGACCGGGACAGATACGCAGTATTTT
>TRBD2|-|TRBJ2-1|TRBV6-2/TRBV6-3
CASSYKLAGDGEQFF
TGTGCCAGCAGTTATAAACTAGCGGGAGATGGTGAGCAGTTCTTC
>-|once|TRBJ2-1|TRBV7-2
CASRSDRNEQFF
TGTGCCAGCAGGTCCGACAGGAATGAGCAGTTCTTC
>TRBD1|-|TRBJ2-1|TRBV2
CASSRDRDNEQFF
TGTGCCAGCAGCCGGGACAGGGACAATGAGCAGTTCTTC
>-|-|TRBJ1-1|TRBV6-1
CASSDGLNTEAFF
TGTGCCAGCAGTGACGGGTTGAACACTGAAGCTTTCTTT
>TRBD1|-|TRBJ2-3|TRBV7-2
CASSSGQGGSTDTQYF
TGTGCCAGCAGCTCCGGACAGGGGGGTAGCACAGATACGCAGTATTTT
>-|-|TRBJ1-1|TRBV6-5
CASSYETTTEAFF
TGTGCCAGCAGTTACGAAACTACCACTGAAGCTTTCTTT
>-|-|TRBJ1-1|TRBV29-1
CSVVLQGLHTEAFF
TGCAGCGTTGTGCTCCAGGGGCTACACACTGAAGCTTTCTTT
>TRBD1|once|TRBJ1-5|TRBV19
CASTDGQAGNQPQHF
TGTGCCAGTACTGATGGACAGGCTGGCAATCAGCCCCAGCATTTT
>TRBD1|-|TRBJ1-1|TRBV11-2
CASSSAGTGRNTEAFF
TGTGCCAGCAGCTCCGCCGGGACAGGACGGAACACTGAAGCTTTCTTT
>-|once|TRBJ2-3|TRBV14
CASSPGEVTDTQYF
TGTGCCAGCAGCCCAGGGGAAGTTACAGATACGCAGTATTTT
>TRBD1|few|TRBJ2-7|TRBV19
CASSSYTGATTYEQYF
TGTGCCAGTAGTTCCTACACAGGGGCCACCACGTACGAGCAGTACTTC
>-|-|TRBJ2-1|TRBV10-3
CAISDISGEQFF
TGTGCCATCAGTGATATCTCGGGTGAGCAGTTCTTC
>-|-|TRBJ1-6|TRBV27
CASSGRTAYNSPLHF
TGTGCCAGCAGTGGGCGGACAGCTTATAATTCACCCCTCCACTTT
>TRBD1|-|TRBJ1-4|TRBV6-5
CASRVTGGHEKLFF
TGTGCCAGCAGGGTAACAGGGGGGCATGAAAAACTGTTTTTT
>-|-|TRBJ1-2|TRBV5-1
CASSAHREGLDGYTF
TGCGCCAGCAGCGCTCACAGGGAAGGGTTGGATGGCTACACCTTC
>-|-|TRBJ1-3|TRBV5-1
CASSLAGTSSGNTIYF
TGCGCCAGCAGCTTGGCGGGGACATCCTCTGGAAACACCATATATTTT
>-|-|TRBJ1-5|TRBV19
CASSMRQGSGNQPQHF
TGTGCCAGTAGTATGCGGCAGGGAAGTGGCAATCAGCCCCAGCATTTT
>-|-|TRBJ2-5|TRBV30
CAWTSGSQETQYF
TGTGCCTGGACGTCAGGGTCCCAAGAGACCCAGTACTTC
>-|once|TRBJ2-6|TRBV9
CASSVDRPRGANVLTF
TGTGCCAGCAGCGTAGACAGGCCTCGCGGGGCCAACGTCCTGACTTTC
>TRBD1|-|TRBJ1-2|TRBV5-6
CASNLRSPGQGAYGYTF
TGTGCCAGCAACCTCCGGTCCCCAGGGCAGGGGGCCTATGGCTACACCTTC